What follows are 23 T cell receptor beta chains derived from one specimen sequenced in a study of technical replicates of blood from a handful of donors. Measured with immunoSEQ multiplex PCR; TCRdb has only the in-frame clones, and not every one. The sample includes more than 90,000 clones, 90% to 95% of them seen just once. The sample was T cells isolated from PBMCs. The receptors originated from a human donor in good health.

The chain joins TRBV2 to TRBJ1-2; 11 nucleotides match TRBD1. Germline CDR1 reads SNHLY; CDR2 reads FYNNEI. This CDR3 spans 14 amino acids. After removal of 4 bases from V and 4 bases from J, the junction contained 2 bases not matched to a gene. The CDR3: CASSGDRGSYGYTF. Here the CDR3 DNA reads TGTGCCAGCAGTGGGGACAGGGGGTCCTATGGCTACACCTTC.

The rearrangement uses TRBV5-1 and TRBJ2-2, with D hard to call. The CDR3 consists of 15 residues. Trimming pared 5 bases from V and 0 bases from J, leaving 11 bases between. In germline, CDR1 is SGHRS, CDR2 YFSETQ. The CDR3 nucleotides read TGCGCCAGCAGTCCCATGGGCGCGAACACCGGGGAGCTGTTTTTT. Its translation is CASSPMGANTGELFF. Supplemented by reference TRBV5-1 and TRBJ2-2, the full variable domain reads KAGVTQTPRYLIKTRGQQVTLSCSPISGHRSVSWYQQTPGQGLQFLFEYFSETQRNKGNFPGRFSGRQFSNSRSEMNVSTLELGDSALYLCASSPMGANTGELFFGEGSRLTVL.

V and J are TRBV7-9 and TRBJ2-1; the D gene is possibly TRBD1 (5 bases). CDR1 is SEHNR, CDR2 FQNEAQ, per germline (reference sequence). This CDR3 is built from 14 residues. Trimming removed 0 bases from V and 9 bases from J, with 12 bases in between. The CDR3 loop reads CASSLAREVSEQFF. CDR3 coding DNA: TGTGCCAGCAGCTTAGCCAGGGAAGTGAGTGAGCAGTTCTTC. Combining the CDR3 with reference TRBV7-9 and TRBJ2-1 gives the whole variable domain DTGVSQNPRHKITKRGQNVTFRCDPISEHNRLYWYRQTLGQGPEFLTYFQNEAQLEKSRLLSDRFSAERPKGSFSTLEIQRTEQGDSAMYLCASSLAREVSEQFFGPGTRLTVL.

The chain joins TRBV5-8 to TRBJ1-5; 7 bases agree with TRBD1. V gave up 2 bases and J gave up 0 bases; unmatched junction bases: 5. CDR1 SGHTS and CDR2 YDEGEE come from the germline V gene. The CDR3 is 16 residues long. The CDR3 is CASSFKGQLSNQPQHF. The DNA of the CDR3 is TGTGCCAGCAGCTTTAAGGGACAGCTTAGCAATCAGCCCCAGCATTTT.

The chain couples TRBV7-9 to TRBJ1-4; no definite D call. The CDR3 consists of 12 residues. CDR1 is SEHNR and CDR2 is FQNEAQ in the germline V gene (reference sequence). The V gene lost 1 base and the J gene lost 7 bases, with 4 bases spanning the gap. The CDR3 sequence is CASSLDGEKLFF. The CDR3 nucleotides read TGTGCCAGCAGCTTAGACGGTGAAAAACTGTTTTTT.

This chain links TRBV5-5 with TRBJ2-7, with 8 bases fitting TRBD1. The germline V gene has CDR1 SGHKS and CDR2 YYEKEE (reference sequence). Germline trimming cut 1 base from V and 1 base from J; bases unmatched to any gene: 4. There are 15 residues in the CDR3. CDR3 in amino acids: CASSLRGQGSYEQYF. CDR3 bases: TGTGCCAGCAGCTTGAGAGGACAGGGATCCTACGAGCAGTACTTC.

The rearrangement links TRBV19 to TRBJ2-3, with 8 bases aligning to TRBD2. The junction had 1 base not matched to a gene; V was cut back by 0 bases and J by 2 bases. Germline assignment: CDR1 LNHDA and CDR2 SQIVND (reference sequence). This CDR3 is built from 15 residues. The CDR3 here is CASSIDSGTTDTQYF. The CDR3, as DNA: TGTGCCAGTAGTATAGATAGCGGGACCACAGATACGCAGTATTTT.

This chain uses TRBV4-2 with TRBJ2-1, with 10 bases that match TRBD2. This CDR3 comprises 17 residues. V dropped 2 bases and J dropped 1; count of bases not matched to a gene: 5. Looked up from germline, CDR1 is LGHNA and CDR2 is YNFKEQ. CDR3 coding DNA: TGTGCCAGCAGCCAATCTCTAGCGGGAGTATCCTACAATGAGCAGTTCTTC. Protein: CASSQSLAGVSYNEQFF.

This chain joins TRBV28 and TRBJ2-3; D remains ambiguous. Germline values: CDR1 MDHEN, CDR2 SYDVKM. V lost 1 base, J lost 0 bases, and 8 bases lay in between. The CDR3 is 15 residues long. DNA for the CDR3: TGTGCCAGCAGTTTATACGACTCTAGCACAGATACGCAGTATTTT. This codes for CASSLYDSSTDTQYF.

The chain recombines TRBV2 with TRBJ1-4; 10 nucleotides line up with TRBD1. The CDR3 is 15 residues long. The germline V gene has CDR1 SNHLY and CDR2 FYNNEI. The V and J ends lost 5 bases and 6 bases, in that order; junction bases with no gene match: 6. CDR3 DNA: TGTGCCAGCAGTAGAGGACAGGGGGTAGATGAAAAACTGTTTTTT. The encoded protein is CASSRGQGVDEKLFF.

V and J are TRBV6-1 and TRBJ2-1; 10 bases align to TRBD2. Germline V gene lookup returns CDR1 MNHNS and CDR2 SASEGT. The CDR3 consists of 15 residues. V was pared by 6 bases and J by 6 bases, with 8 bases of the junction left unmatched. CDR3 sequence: CASSPSGSRTNEQFF. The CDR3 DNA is TGTGCCAGCAGCCCTAGCGGGAGTCGGACCAATGAGCAGTTCTTC.

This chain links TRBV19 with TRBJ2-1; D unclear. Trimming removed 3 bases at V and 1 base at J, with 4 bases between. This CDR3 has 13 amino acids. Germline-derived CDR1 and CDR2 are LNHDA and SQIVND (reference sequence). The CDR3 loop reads CASSIGSYNEQFF. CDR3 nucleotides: TGTGCCAGTAGTATCGGTTCCTACAATGAGCAGTTCTTC. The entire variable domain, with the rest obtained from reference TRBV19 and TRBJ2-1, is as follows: DGGITQSPKYLFRKEGQNVTLSCEQNLNHDAMYWYRQDPGQGLRLIYYSQIVNDFQKGDIAEGYSVSREKKESFPLTVTSAQKNPTAFYLCASSIGSYNEQFFGPGTRLTVL.

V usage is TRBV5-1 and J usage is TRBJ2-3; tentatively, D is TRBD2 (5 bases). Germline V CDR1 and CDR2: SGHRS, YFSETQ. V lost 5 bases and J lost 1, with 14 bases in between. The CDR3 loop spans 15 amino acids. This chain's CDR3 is CASSHGLTRTDTQYF. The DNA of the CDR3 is TGCGCCAGCAGTCACGGACTTACCCGCACAGATACGCAGTATTTT.

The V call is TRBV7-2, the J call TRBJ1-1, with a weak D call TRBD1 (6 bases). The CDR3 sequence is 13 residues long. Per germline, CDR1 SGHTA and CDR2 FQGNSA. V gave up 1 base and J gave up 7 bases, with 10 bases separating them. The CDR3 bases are TGTGCCAGCAGCTTAGACAGGGTAGTTGAAGCTTTCTTT. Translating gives CASSLDRVVEAFF.

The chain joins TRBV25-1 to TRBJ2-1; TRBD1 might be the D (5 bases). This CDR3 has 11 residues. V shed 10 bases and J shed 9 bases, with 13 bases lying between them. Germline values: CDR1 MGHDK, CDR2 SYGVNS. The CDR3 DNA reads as TGTGCCACGAACCTTAGGGGTGAGCAGTTCTTC. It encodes CATNLRGEQFF.

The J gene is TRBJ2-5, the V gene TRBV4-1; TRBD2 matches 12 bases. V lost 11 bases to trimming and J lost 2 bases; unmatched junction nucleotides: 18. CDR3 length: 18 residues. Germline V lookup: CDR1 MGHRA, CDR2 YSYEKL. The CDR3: CACSPRLAGEGHQETQYF. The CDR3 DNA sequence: TGCGCCTGCTCGCCCAGACTAGCGGGAGAGGGTCATCAAGAGACCCAGTACTTC.

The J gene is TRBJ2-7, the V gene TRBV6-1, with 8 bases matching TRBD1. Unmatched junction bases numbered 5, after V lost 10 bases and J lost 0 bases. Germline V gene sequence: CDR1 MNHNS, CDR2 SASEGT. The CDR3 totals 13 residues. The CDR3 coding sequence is TGTGCCACCTGGGACAGGAGCTCCTACGAGCAGTACTTC. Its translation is CATWDRSSYEQYF.

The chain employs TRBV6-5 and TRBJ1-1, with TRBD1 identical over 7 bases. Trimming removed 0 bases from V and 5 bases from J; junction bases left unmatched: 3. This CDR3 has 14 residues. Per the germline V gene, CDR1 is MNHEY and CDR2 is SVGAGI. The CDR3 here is CASSYSQGGTEAFF. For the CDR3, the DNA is TGTGCCAGCAGTTACTCTCAGGGGGGAACTGAAGCTTTCTTT.

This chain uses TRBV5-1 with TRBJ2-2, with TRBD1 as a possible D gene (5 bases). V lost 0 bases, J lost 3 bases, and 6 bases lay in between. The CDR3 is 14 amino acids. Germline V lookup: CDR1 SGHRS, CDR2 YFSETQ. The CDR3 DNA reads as TGCGCCAGCAGCTTGGAGGGGTACACCGGGGAGCTGTTTTTT. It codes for CASSLEGYTGELFF.

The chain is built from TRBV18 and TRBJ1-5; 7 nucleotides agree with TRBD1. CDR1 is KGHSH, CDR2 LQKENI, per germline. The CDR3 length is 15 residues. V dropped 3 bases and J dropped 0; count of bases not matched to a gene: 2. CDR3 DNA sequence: TGTGCCAGCTCACCCACAGGGGATAGCAATCAGCCCCAGCATTTT. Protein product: CASSPTGDSNQPQHF.

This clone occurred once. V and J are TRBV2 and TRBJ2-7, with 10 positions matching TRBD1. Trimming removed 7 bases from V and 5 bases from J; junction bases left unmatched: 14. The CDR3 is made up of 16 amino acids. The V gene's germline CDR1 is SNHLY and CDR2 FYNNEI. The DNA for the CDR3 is TGTGCCAGCACCATAAGAGGGACAGGGGCAAAAAACGAGCAGTACTTC. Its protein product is CASTIRGTGAKNEQYF.

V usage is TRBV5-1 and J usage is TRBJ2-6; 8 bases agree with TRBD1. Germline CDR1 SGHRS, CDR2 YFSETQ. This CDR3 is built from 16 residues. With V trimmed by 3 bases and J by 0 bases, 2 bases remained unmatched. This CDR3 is CASSWTGSSGANVLTF. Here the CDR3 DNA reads TGCGCCAGCAGCTGGACAGGGAGCTCTGGGGCCAACGTCCTGACTTTC. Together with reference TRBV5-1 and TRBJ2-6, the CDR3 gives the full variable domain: KAGVTQTPRYLIKTRGQQVTLSCSPISGHRSVSWYQQTPGQGLQFLFEYFSETQRNKGNFPGRFSGRQFSNSRSEMNVSTLELGDSALYLCASSWTGSSGANVLTFGAGSRLTVL.

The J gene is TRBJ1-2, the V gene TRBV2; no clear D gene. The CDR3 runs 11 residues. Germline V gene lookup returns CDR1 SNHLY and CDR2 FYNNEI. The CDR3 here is CATSGVLGYTF. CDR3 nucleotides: TGTGCAACTAGTGGGGTCCTTGGCTACACCTTC.